These 25 T cell receptor beta chains originate from one sample sequenced in a study of CD8+CD57+ T cells in acquired aplastic anemia. Template material for TCR beta VDJ and CDR3 profiling consisted of genomic DNA. MiXCR, run by TCRdb on the reads, gives a single entry per CDR3 protein. The sample holds just over 400,000 distinct CDR3 sequences, about two thirds seen once. The sample comprised sorted CD4+, CD8+, or CD8+CD57+ T cells (not recorded which) from PBMCs. The receptors originated from a human donor in good health, serving as a control.

Worth noting for this clonotype: This CDR3 fails to terminate in the conserved phenylalanine or tryptophan, so it likely reflects a read error. The DNA is omitted, as the CDR3 cannot be located on it reliably, and the CDR3 follows TCRdb's listing. The V and J genes are TRBV7-6 and TRBJ2-7; the table's D call, TRBD2, was not checked against the DNA. The germline V gene encodes CDR1 SGHVS and CDR2 FNYEAQ. The CDR3 sequence runs 11 residues, both termini included. CDR3: CASSLDSGWAS.

The rearrangement joins TRBV7-2 to TRBJ2-7; weak D call: TRBD2 (8 bases). Per germline, CDR1 SGHTA and CDR2 FQGNSA. V was trimmed by 5 bases and J by 6 bases, leaving 23 bases between them. CDR3 length equals 16 residues. Written as DNA, the CDR3 is TGTGCCAGCAGCGCGAACAGGGGACTAGGGAGCCGCGAGCAGTACTTC. Its translation: CASSANRGLGSREQYF.

To note about this clonotype: The missing conserved phenylalanine or tryptophan at the end of this CDR3 makes a read error likely. The DNA is left out, because the CDR3 cannot be placed on it with certainty; the CDR3 is given as TCRdb lists it. The rearrangement uses TRBV2 and TRBJ1-1. The CDR3 is 15 amino acids long, termini counted. CDR1 is SNHLY and CDR2 is FYNNEI in the germline V gene. CDR3 sequence reads: CASSVVEVTEAFFLQ.

Details on this clonotype: As the CDR3 is not closed by the conserved phenylalanine or tryptophan, this likely results from a read error. Because the CDR3's place on the DNA is in doubt, the DNA is left out and the CDR3 is given as listed by TCRdb. V is TRBV7-9 and J is TRBJ1-2; the DNA was not used to check the table's D call, TRBD1. The CDR3 numbers 13 amino acids, ends counted. The germline V gene has CDR1 SEHNR and CDR2 FQNEAQ (reference sequence). This chain's CDR3 is CASSFRASLMKNC.

Of note for this clonotype: Its ends do not fully match the called genes, so a read error is possible. The chain combines TRBV19 with TRBJ2-2; a possible D gene is TRBD1 (6 bases). Looked up from germline, CDR1 is LNHDA and CDR2 is SQIVND (reference sequence). This CDR3 is built from 13 residues. CDR3 residues: CASDRTDAGELFF. The CDR3, as DNA: TGTGCCAGTGACAGGACGGACGCCGGGGAGCTGTTTTTC. Full variable domain (missing parts from reference TRBV19 and TRBJ2-2): DGGITQSPKYLFRKEGQNVTLSCEQNLNHDAMYWYRQDPGQGLRLIYYSQIVNDFQKGDIAEGYSVSREKKESFPLTVTSAQKNPTAFYLCASDRTDAGELFFGEGSRLTVL.

The V and J genes are TRBV13 and TRBJ2-7; 9 nucleotides line up with TRBD2. V was clipped by 4 bases and J by 0 bases; unmatched bases: 7. Germline-derived CDR1 and CDR2 are PRHDT and FYEKMQ (reference sequence). The CDR3 loop spans 16 amino acids. CDR3 in amino acids: CASSSTSGLSSYEQYF. The CDR3, as DNA: TGTGCCAGCAGCTCCACTAGCGGGTTAAGCTCCTACGAGCAGTACTTC.

This clonotype was observed a few times. The chain employs TRBV9 and TRBJ2-7, with TRBD1 as a possible D gene (6 bases). Trimming left V 4 bases short and J 2 bases short, with 13 bases between. The CDR3 has 14 residues. The germline gives CDR1 SGDLS, CDR2 YYNGEE. Written as DNA, the CDR3 is TGTGCCAGCAGCATTGGACAGACAGCCTACGAGCAGTACTTC. Translation: CASSIGQTAYEQYF.

The rearrangement links TRBV20-1 to TRBJ2-4; D is undetermined. CDR3 length: 15 residues. Germline V gene sequence: CDR1 DFQATT, CDR2 SNEGSKA (reference sequence). V lost 5 bases and J lost 7, with 21 bases in between. As DNA, the CDR3 is TGCAGTGCTGGTAACAGAACAGTTCTCGGTAACATTCAGTACTTC. This codes for CSAGNRTVLGNIQYF.

The chain couples TRBV5-6 to TRBJ2-3; TRBD1 aligns across 7 bases. Germline V CDR1 and CDR2: SGHDT, YYEEEE. The CDR3 spans 16 residues. The junction had 7 bases not matched to a gene; V was cut back by 0 bases and J by 3 bases. As DNA, the CDR3 is TGTGCCAGCAGCTTGGAACCGGGACAGAAAACAGATACGCAGTATTTT. Translating it yields CASSLEPGQKTDTQYF. Looking up the rest from reference TRBV5-6 and TRBJ2-3 gives the full variable domain: DAGVTQSPTHLIKTRGQQVTLRCSPKSGHDTVSWYQQALGQGPQFIFQYYEEEERQRGNFPDRFSGHQFPNYSSELNVNALLLGDSALYLCASSLEPGQKTDTQYFGPGTRLTVL.

This sequence joins TRBV12-3 or TRBV12-4 and TRBJ1-5; possible D gene TRBD1, 5 bases. This CDR3 spans 14 amino acids. The V end was cut by 8 bases, the J end by 7 bases, with 18 bases between. CDR3 region: CASGNSGPEQPQHF. Written as DNA, the CDR3 is TGTGCCAGCGGTAATTCAGGGCCGGAGCAGCCCCAGCATTTT.

In this sample, this clonotype turned up many times. V is TRBV19 and J is TRBJ1-1; D unclear. Germline V gene data show CDR1 as LNHDA and CDR2 as SQIVND (reference sequence). The germline V and J ends were trimmed by 4 bases and 1 base, with 13 bases remaining between them. The CDR3 consists of 15 residues. The CDR3 DNA sequence: TGTGCCAGTAGTAAAAGGACCTCACCGAACACTGAAGCTTTCTTT. This codes for CASSKRTSPNTEAFF.

This chain connects TRBV10-3 to TRBJ2-7, with TRBD1 identical over 7 bases. The germline CDR1 and CDR2 sequences are ENHRY and SYGVKD. CDR3 length: 15 amino acids. V was pared by 2 bases and J by 3 bases, with 7 bases of the junction left unmatched. CDR3 in amino acids: CAISEHRNRGYEQYF. The CDR3 DNA sequence: TGTGCCATCAGTGAGCATCGAAACAGGGGCTACGAGCAGTACTTC.

Note on this clonotype: One junction end disagrees with the germline gene, perhaps due to a read error. The chain has TRBV7-2 and TRBJ1-1; no definite D call. Germline V lookup: CDR1 SGHTA, CDR2 FQGNSA. This CDR3 comprises 13 residues. CDR3 loop: CASSSTTRNTTYF. CDR3 bases: TGTGCCAGCAGCTCAACAACCCGAAACACCACATACTTT.

This clonotype was observed at least ten times. This chain uses TRBV2 with TRBJ1-6; a possible D gene is TRBD1 (6 bases). Trimming removed 4 bases from V and 8 bases from J, with 12 bases in between. The CDR3 has 14 residues. CDR1 and CDR2 (germline): SNHLY, FYNNEI. This CDR3 reads CASSVQGSDSPLHF. The DNA of the CDR3 is TGTGCCAGCAGTGTTCAGGGGTCGGATTCACCCCTCCACTTT. Full variable domain (outside the CDR3, taken from reference TRBV2 and TRBJ1-6): EPEVTQTPSHQVTQMGQEVILRCVPISNHLYFYWYRQILGQKVEFLVSFYNNEISEKSEIFDDQFSVERPDGSNFTLKIRSTKLEDSAMYFCASSVQGSDSPLHFGNGTRLTVT.

V and J are TRBV5-5 and TRBJ2-2; 7 nucleotides align to TRBD2. V shed 4 bases and J 10 bases; nucleotides not matched to a gene: 10. CDR3 length: 14 amino acids. CDR1 SGHKS and CDR2 YYEKEE come from the germline V gene (reference sequence). CDR3 region: CASSQGAGREELFF. The CDR3, as DNA: TGTGCCAGCAGCCAAGGAGCGGGAAGGGAGGAGCTGTTTTTT.

The chain is built from TRBV7-2 and TRBJ2-1; perhaps TRBD2 as D (5 bases). The CDR3 is made up of 17 amino acids. With 1 base removed from V and 5 bases from J, the gap between germline ends came to 18 bases. Germline V gives CDR1 SGHTA, CDR2 FQGNSA. The CDR3 loop is CASSLGTWRVTNNEQFF. Written as DNA, the CDR3 is TGTGCCAGCAGCTTAGGGACTTGGCGGGTTACCAACAATGAGCAGTTCTTC.

The chain has TRBV10-3 and TRBJ2-2; no reliable D call. This CDR3 contains 14 residues. Trimming stripped 0 bases from V and 3 bases from J, with 5 bases between. Germline CDR1 ENHRY, CDR2 SYGVKD. The CDR3 nucleotides are TGTGCCATCAGTGAGTCGATAGACACCGGGGAGCTGTTTTTT. Translation gives CAISESIDTGELFF.

DNA of the CDR3: TGTGCCAGCACCATGGCTAGCGGGCGGGGCGATGAGCAGTTCTTC. This codes for CASTMASGRGDEQFF. This chain links TRBV12-3 or TRBV12-4 with TRBJ2-1; 8 bases fit TRBD2. J was trimmed by 8 bases and V by 7 bases; bases with no gene match: 13. The CDR3 is 15 amino acids.

In the case of this clonotype: This may arise from a read error, as a much more abundant clone is one base away. No conserved phenylalanine or tryptophan ends this CDR3, so it is likely a read error. The chain employs TRBV6-2 or TRBV6-3 and TRBJ1-1; D gene ambiguous. The CDR3 loop spans 16 amino acids. Per germline, CDR1 MNHEY and CDR2 SVGEGT. The V end was cut by 2 bases, the J end by 3 bases, with 16 bases between. CDR3 region: CASSYTHGGVDTEAFL. The CDR3 bases are TGTGCCAGCAGTTACACCCATGGTGGGGTTGACACTGAAGCTTTCCTT.

The V gene is TRBV29-1, the J gene TRBJ1-1; 7 positions agree with TRBD1. Trimming removed 7 bases from V and 4 bases from J; junction bases left unmatched: 3. The germline V gene has CDR1 SQVTM and CDR2 ANQGSEA. The CDR3 totals 11 residues. CDR3 nucleotides: TGCAGCGGCGGGACAGTCACTGAAGCTTTCTTT. Protein: CSGGTVTEAFF.

The genes are TRBV11-2 and TRBJ2-6; a weak D match, TRBD2 (5 bases). V lost 9 bases and J lost 11, with 17 bases in between. The CDR3 totals 13 residues. Germline V gene lookup returns CDR1 SGHAT and CDR2 FQNNGV. CDR3 DNA sequence: TGTGCCAGTACCTACGACGGGATGGACGTCCTGACTTTC. It encodes CASTYDGMDVLTF.

V is TRBV19 and J is TRBJ2-3; TRBD2 matches at 14 bases. Germline V CDR1 and CDR2: LNHDA, SQIVND (reference sequence). Trimming removed 2 bases from V and 4 bases from J; junction bases left unmatched: 8. The CDR3 sequence is 18 residues long. CDR3 bases: TGTGCCAGTAGTATACCGGGACTAGCGGGGGTAGGAGCAGATACGCAGTATTTT. This codes for CASSIPGLAGVGADTQYF.

The genes are TRBV5-4 and TRBJ1-1; 8 bases align to TRBD1. The germline CDR1 and CDR2 sequences are SGHNT and YYREEE (reference sequence). The CDR3 runs 14 residues. The ends lost 1 base at V and 4 bases at J; junction bases unmatched: 3. CDR3: CASSLNTGGTEAFF. In DNA form, the CDR3 reads TGTGCCAGCAGCTTGAATACAGGGGGCACTGAAGCTTTCTTT.

This sequence joins TRBV7-3 and TRBJ2-2; D possibly corresponds to TRBD2 (5 bases). Trimming took 2 bases from V and 7 from J, leaving 20 bases between them. Germline values: CDR1 SGHTA, CDR2 FQGTGA. This CDR3 is built from 17 residues. In DNA form, the CDR3 reads TGTGCCAGCAGCTTACCGGATGGGGAGCATTACTTCGGGGAGCTGTTTTTT. This encodes CASSLPDGEHYFGELFF.

The V gene is TRBV9, the J gene TRBJ2-5, with 7 bases lining up with TRBD1. The V and J ends lost 3 bases and 9 bases, in that order; junction bases with no gene match: 17. Germline-derived CDR1 and CDR2 are SGDLS and YYNGEE. The CDR3 is 16 amino acids. CDR3 sequence reads: CASSAGTVLHEQSQYF. The CDR3 nucleotides read TGTGCCAGCAGCGCCGGGACAGTACTACACGAGCAGTCCCAGTACTTC.